Below, one T cell receptor (beta chain) is given with its context. This sample was included in a study of somatic mutations in cytotoxic T cells in rheumatoid arthritis. The assay was immunoSEQ multiplex PCR, and TCRdb's table has in-frame clones only and misses some. Here the sample spans roughly 19,000 clones, 70% to 90% being singletons. Researchers isolated CD4+ and CD8+ cells by positive magnetic bead selection and then checked their purity by flow cytometry. V was pared by 3 bases and J by 4 bases, with 9 bases between. Germline CDR1 reads LNHDA; CDR2 reads SQIVND (reference sequence). This CDR3 contains 13 residues.

The rearrangement joins TRBV19 to TRBJ1-2; D is undetermined. Input material: CD8+ T cells sorted from blood. The TCR was taken from a woman in her forties or fifties in good health. CDR3 DNA: TGTGCCAGTAGTATCGTTCTAAGCTATGGCTACACCTTC. This codes for CASSIVLSYGYTF.